A single sample gave rise to the 24 T cell receptor beta chains below, sequenced in a study of CD8 T cells in ankylosing spondylitis. Each CDR3 protein gets one entry after TCRdb re-called the 5' RACE reads with MiXCR. The table includes hundreds of thousands of distinct CDR3 sequences, roughly 12% detected once. Study results and caveats: Blood from ankylosing spondylitis patients appeared to carry a characteristic roughly 8-variant TCR beta motif.

The antigens for these receptors are not known. Input material: blood, either unsorted or a sorted T cell fraction (not recorded which). These receptors came from a male donor with ankylosing spondylitis.

A few counts support this clonotype. CDR3 loop: CASSFNVQGYSNQPQHF. CDR3 coding DNA: TGTGCCAGCAGTTTCAACGTACAGGGATATAGCAATCAGCCCCAGCATTTT. The rearrangement links TRBV12-3 or TRBV12-4 to TRBJ1-5, with a possible D match to TRBD1 (6 bases). Trimming stripped 3 bases from V and 0 bases from J, with 15 bases between. This CDR3 spans 17 amino acids.

This chain links TRBV9 with TRBJ2-1; 7 nucleotides agree with TRBD2. V lost 0 bases and J lost 5; bases outside the gene matches: 2. In germline, CDR1 is SGDLS, CDR2 YYNGEE. The CDR3 length is 14 residues. CDR3: CASSVAAGDNEQFF. The CDR3 DNA reads TGTGCCAGCAGCGTAGCGGCGGGGGACAATGAGCAGTTCTTC.

This clonotype was picked up many times. The chain employs TRBV7-2 and TRBJ1-1; the D is unclear. Germline values: CDR1 SGHTA, CDR2 FQGNSA. This CDR3 has 15 residues. V lost 1 base and J lost 4, with 13 bases in between. Here the CDR3 reads CASSLGGGGGTEAFF. In DNA form, the CDR3 reads TGTGCCAGCAGCTTAGGGGGAGGTGGCGGCACTGAAGCTTTCTTT.

Only a few counts were recorded for this clonotype. The chain carries TRBV18 and TRBJ2-2, with unresolved D. Trimming pared 6 bases from V and 3 bases from J, leaving 14 bases between. The CDR3 length is 15 residues. CDR1 is KGHSH, CDR2 LQKENI, per germline. The CDR3 sequence is CASSPYLEDTGELFF. The CDR3 DNA is TGTGCCAGCTCGCCTTACCTAGAGGACACCGGGGAGCTGTTTTTT.

The genes are TRBV20-1 and TRBJ1-1; 7 positions agree with TRBD1. The CDR3 runs to 15 residues. V shed 3 bases and J 0 bases; nucleotides not matched to a gene: 7. Germline V lookup: CDR1 DFQATT, CDR2 SNEGSKA (reference sequence). Written as DNA, the CDR3 is TGCAGTGCTAGCGAGAACAGGGGTATGAACACTGAAGCTTTCTTT. This gives the protein CSASENRGMNTEAFF.

In its sample, this clonotype was seen a few times. The chain has TRBV5-1 and TRBJ2-1; D tentatively reads TRBD1 or TRBD2 (6 bases each). The V gene lost 2 bases and the J gene lost 0 bases, with 12 bases spanning the gap. The CDR3 is 16 amino acids. CDR1 is SGHRS and CDR2 is YFSETQ in the germline V gene. CDR3: CASSFGGGSSYNEQFF. CDR3 in DNA: TGCGCCAGCAGCTTTGGAGGGGGAAGCTCCTACAATGAGCAGTTCTTC.

This clonotype was detected only a few times. This chain joins TRBV20-1 and TRBJ1-1; D is undetermined. V was pared by 0 bases and J by 0 bases, with 11 bases between. Germline V gene sequence: CDR1 DFQATT, CDR2 SNEGSKA (reference sequence). The CDR3 has 15 residues. The CDR3 sequence is CSARDPLRVNTEAFF. The DNA for the CDR3 is TGCAGTGCTAGAGATCCCCTTAGGGTGAACACTGAAGCTTTCTTT.

This clonotype was observed many times. The genes are TRBV12-3 or TRBV12-4 and TRBJ2-1, with D uncertain. The length of the CDR3 is 13 residues. Trimming cost V 8 bases and J 4 bases, with 12 bases left between them. The CDR3 coding sequence is TGTGCCAGCGCCGAGTCGGAATACAATGAGCAGTTCTTC. This sequence encodes CASAESEYNEQFF.

This clonotype has only a few counts. The J gene is TRBJ1-5, the V gene TRBV18; TRBD1 aligns across 7 bases. Unmatched junction bases numbered 9, after V lost 3 bases and J lost 4 bases. CDR1 is KGHSH, CDR2 LQKENI, per germline. The CDR3 runs to 16 residues. CDR3 amino acids: CASSPTGDRANQPQHF. The CDR3 DNA sequence: TGTGCCAGCTCACCTACAGGGGACCGCGCGAATCAGCCCCAGCATTTT.

This clonotype showed up just a few times. The rearrangement joins TRBV21-1 to TRBJ1-2; no DNA check was done on the table's D call, TRBD1. TRBV21-1 constitutes a pseudogene. The CDR3 is 16 residues long. CDR3 sequence (DNA): TGTGCCAGCAGCAAAGCCCGCAGGACAGGAAGGGGTGGCTACACCTTC. It codes for CASSKARRTGRGGYTF.

The rearrangement links TRBV10-3 to TRBJ2-1, with TRBD2 identical over 9 bases. The CDR3 extends over 16 amino acids. Looked up from germline, CDR1 is ENHRY and CDR2 is SYGVKD. The V and J ends lost 2 bases and 3 bases, in that order; junction bases with no gene match: 5. The CDR3 DNA follows: TGTGCCATCAGTGAGGGGAGCGGGAGGAACTACAATGAGCAGTTCTTC. Translation gives CAISEGSGRNYNEQFF.

Ten or more counts support this clonotype. The chain joins TRBV15 to TRBJ2-1; D perhaps matches TRBD1 (5 bases). The CDR3 is 15 residues long. Germline V gives CDR1 LNHNV, CDR2 YYDKDF (reference sequence). The V and J ends lost 8 bases and 9 bases respectively, with 23 bases between them. As DNA, the CDR3 is TGTGCCACCGGAATAGGACAATTTACAATGGGTGAGCAGTTCTTC. Protein: CATGIGQFTMGEQFF.

J is TRBJ1-6 and V is TRBV6-5, with D uncertain. The CDR3 sequence is 15 residues long. The V and J ends lost 2 bases and 3 bases respectively, with 8 bases between them. Per germline, CDR1 MNHEY and CDR2 SVGAGI. The CDR3 sequence: CASSYEDGYNSPLHF. CDR3 bases: TGTGCCAGCAGTTACGAGGACGGCTATAATTCACCCCTCCACTTT.

This clonotype was seen a handful of times. The chain links TRBV4-3 to TRBJ2-1; D possibly matches TRBD1 or TRBD2 (5 bases each). From germline, CDR1 is LGHNA and CDR2 YSLEER. CDR3 length: 15 amino acids. V gave up 0 bases and J gave up 8 bases, with 14 bases separating them. In nucleotides, the CDR3 is TGCGCCAGCAGCCAAGAGAGGGACCTGGGTGATGAGCAGTTCTTC. As protein: CASSQERDLGDEQFF.

This chain links TRBV20-1 with TRBJ2-1; 8 positions match TRBD2. This CDR3 contains 14 residues. Germline V lookup: CDR1 DFQATT, CDR2 SNEGSKA (reference sequence). Trimming cost V 5 bases and J 8 bases; bases outside gene matches: 11. The CDR3 is CSARGLAGSDEQFF. The DNA for the CDR3 is TGCAGTGCTCGGGGGCTAGCGGGCAGCGATGAGCAGTTCTTC.

The rearrangement links TRBV5-1 to TRBJ2-5; 14 bases are a match to TRBD2. This CDR3 is 16 amino acids long. Germline V gene sequence: CDR1 SGHRS, CDR2 YFSETQ. J gave up 4 bases and V 4 bases, and 6 bases lay outside the gene matches. Written as DNA, the CDR3 is TGCGCCAGCAGCCTCAGGACTAGCGGGGGGTTAGAGACCCAGTACTTC. Translation gives CASSLRTSGGLETQYF.

V usage is TRBV20-1 and J usage is TRBJ2-7, with D perhaps TRBD2 (7 bases). The germline V and J ends were trimmed by 6 bases and 6 bases, with 18 bases remaining between them. The CDR3 contains 13 residues. The germline V gene has CDR1 DFQATT and CDR2 SNEGSKA (reference sequence). The CDR3 bases are TGCAGTGCCTCCTTTACAGGGAGGGCCGAGCAGTACTTC. As protein: CSASFTGRAEQYF.

This clonotype occurred a few times. The chain links TRBV15 to TRBJ2-7, with D perhaps being TRBD1 or TRBD2 (5 bases each). Germline values: CDR1 LNHNV, CDR2 YYDKDF (reference sequence). The CDR3 has 15 amino acids. The V gene lost 1 base and the J gene lost 2 bases, with 12 bases spanning the gap. This CDR3 reads CATSRAGRDPYEQYF. Here the CDR3 DNA reads TGTGCCACCAGCAGAGCGGGCAGGGACCCCTACGAGCAGTACTTC.

This sequence joins TRBV12-3 or TRBV12-4 and TRBJ1-3; no clear D gene. The CDR3 totals 13 residues. V shed 6 bases and J shed 4 bases, with 10 bases lying between them. CDR3 sequence (DNA): TGTGCCAGCAGCCTTAACATCGGAAACACCATATATTTT. This sequence encodes CASSLNIGNTIYF.

This clonotype was observed a few times. The chain employs TRBV4-3 and TRBJ2-7, with 8 bases identical to TRBD2. J lost 3 bases, V lost 1 base, and 5 bases had no gene match. The germline CDR1 and CDR2 sequences are LGHNA and YSLEER. The length of the CDR3 is 15 residues. CDR3 in amino acids: CASSQATGGFYEQYF. The CDR3 nucleotides read TGCGCCAGCAGCCAAGCGACGGGAGGGTTCTACGAGCAGTACTTC.

This clonotype showed up just a few times. The chain employs TRBV20-1 and TRBJ2-7; 9 nucleotides agree with TRBD1. Germline V gives CDR1 DFQATT, CDR2 SNEGSKA (reference sequence). V was pared by 5 bases and J by 2 bases, with 19 bases of the junction left unmatched. The CDR3 runs 18 residues. CDR3 nucleotide sequence: TGCAGTGCTCCTCTTGTACCGGGACAGGGAAAATCTGCCTACGAGCAGTACTTC. It specifies CSAPLVPGQGKSAYEQYF.

This clonotype was seen more than once but under ten times. This CDR3 is CAISARLQPNEQFF. DNA for the CDR3: TGTGCCATCAGTGCAAGGTTACAGCCAAATGAGCAGTTCTTC. The chain joins TRBV10-3 to TRBJ2-1; D not certain. The ends were cut back, 4 bases at V and 7 bases at J, with 14 bases in the middle. CDR3 length equals 14 residues. CDR1 and CDR2 (germline): ENHRY, SYGVKD.

V is TRBV20-1 and J is TRBJ2-5; D is uncertain. The CDR3 runs to 13 residues. From germline, CDR1 is DFQATT and CDR2 SNEGSKA (reference sequence). V was cut by 5 bases and J by 1 base, with 11 bases left in between. The CDR3 nucleotides are TGCAGTGCTGAAGGAAGCCCCCAAGAGACCCAGTACTTC. It encodes CSAEGSPQETQYF.

This clonotype was seen many times. The V and J genes are TRBV5-1 and TRBJ2-2; D uncertain. The CDR3 loop spans 14 amino acids. In germline, CDR1 is SGHRS, CDR2 YFSETQ. V was shortened by 1 base and J by 2 bases, with 6 bases between the two germline ends. This CDR3 reads CASSLLVNTGELFF. DNA for the CDR3: TGCGCCAGCAGCTTGTTAGTCAACACCGGGGAGCTGTTTTTT. Full variable domain (outside the CDR3, taken from reference TRBV5-1 and TRBJ2-2): KAGVTQTPRYLIKTRGQQVTLSCSPISGHRSVSWYQQTPGQGLQFLFEYFSETQRNKGNFPGRFSGRQFSNSRSEMNVSTLELGDSALYLCASSLLVNTGELFFGEGSRLTVL.